The next 10 T cell receptor beta chains were all read from a single sample in a study of hypomethylating agent response in myelodysplastic syndrome. Assay: immunoSEQ multiplex PCR; the TCRdb copy retains only in-frame clones and omits some. Altogether around 5,000 clones are present, about 80% being singletons, with the ten largest covering over 15%. This sample comprised bone marrow, obtained before or after starting hypomethylating agent treatment for myelodysplastic syndrome (not recorded which). The source is a human donor with myelodysplastic syndrome.

The V call is TRBV7-2, the J call TRBJ2-3; the match to TRBD2 covers 8 bases. The CDR3 spans 18 residues. The V and J ends lost 3 bases and 1 base, in that order; junction bases with no gene match: 12. Germline V CDR1 and CDR2: SGHTA, FQGNSA. CDR3 amino acids: CASSLYRGGVVGTDTQYF. In DNA form, the CDR3 reads TGTGCCAGCAGCTTGTATCGGGGGGGCGTAGTGGGCACAGATACGCAGTATTTT.

This clone was seen a single time. This rearrangement joins TRBV7-6 to TRBJ2-7; D not resolved. The length of the CDR3 is 15 residues. In germline, CDR1 is SGHVS, CDR2 FNYEAQ. V lost 2 bases, J lost 0 bases, and 11 bases lay in between. CDR3 protein: CASSLSPGDSYEQYF. CDR3 sequence (DNA): TGTGCCAGCAGCTTATCACCAGGAGACTCCTACGAGCAGTACTTC.

The chain uses TRBV5-1 and TRBJ1-4; D perhaps matches TRBD1 (5 bases). V was shortened by 4 bases and J by 2 bases, with 12 bases between the two germline ends. CDR3 length equals 15 residues. In germline, CDR1 is SGHRS, CDR2 YFSETQ. The CDR3 protein is CASSPGVSTNEKLFF. CDR3 DNA sequence: TGCGCCAGCAGCCCGGGGGTTTCGACTAATGAAAAACTGTTTTTT.

V usage is TRBV5-5 and J usage is TRBJ2-1; no definite D call. This CDR3 comprises 13 residues. CDR1 is SGHKS and CDR2 is YYEKEE in the germline V gene (reference sequence). The germline V and J ends were trimmed by 4 bases and 7 bases, with 12 bases remaining between them. CDR3 residues: CASSLYLGNEQFF. The CDR3 nucleotides read TGTGCCAGCAGCCTGTATTTGGGGAATGAGCAGTTCTTC.

The rearrangement links TRBV10-3 to TRBJ2-1; TRBD2 aligns across 11 bases. Germline V gene sequence: CDR1 ENHRY, CDR2 SYGVKD. The CDR3 is 16 residues long. V gave up 8 bases and J gave up 8 bases; unmatched junction bases: 14. The CDR3 region has the DNA TGTGCCATCGCGCGCATACTAGCGGGAGTAATCGATGAGCAGTTCTTC. Its protein product is CAIARILAGVIDEQFF.

The V and J genes are TRBV9 and TRBJ1-4, with no clear D. Germline V lookup: CDR1 SGDLS, CDR2 YYNGEE. The CDR3 extends over 15 amino acids. The ends were cut back, 0 bases at V and 4 bases at J, with 10 bases in the middle. CDR3 protein: CASSVATGNNEKLFF. The DNA for the CDR3 is TGTGCCAGCAGCGTAGCGACGGGAAATAATGAAAAACTGTTTTTT.

The chain combines TRBV6-5 with TRBJ1-2; 7 bases map to TRBD1. J was trimmed by 4 bases and V by 7 bases; bases with no gene match: 9. There are 14 residues in the CDR3. CDR1 and CDR2 (germline): MNHEY, SVGAGI. CDR3 nucleotide sequence: TGTGCCAGCAAGGAAGACAGGGAACCCTATGGCTACACCTTC. It specifies CASKEDREPYGYTF.

The genes are TRBV27 and TRBJ1-6; D remains unclear. V lost 2 bases, J lost 3 bases, and 8 bases lay in between. From germline, CDR1 is MNHEY and CDR2 SMNVEV (reference sequence). The CDR3 is made up of 15 amino acids. The CDR3 DNA follows: TGTGCCAGCAGTTTACGGGCAGGCTATAATTCACCCCTCCACTTT. Its translation is CASSLRAGYNSPLHF.

In DNA form, the CDR3 reads TGTGCCAGCAGGGGGGTCGGCAACTATGGCTACACCTTC. Its translation is CASRGVGNYGYTF. The chain recombines TRBV6-5 with TRBJ1-2, with a possible D match to TRBD1 (5 bases). Germline V gene data show CDR1 as MNHEY and CDR2 as SVGAGI. Trimming pared 6 bases from V and 2 bases from J, leaving 10 bases between. The CDR3 contains 13 residues.

V usage is TRBV5-1 and J usage is TRBJ2-7, with no clear D. The V and J ends lost 3 bases and 3 bases respectively, with 10 bases between them. The CDR3 runs to 13 residues. Germline CDR1 SGHRS, CDR2 YFSETQ. The CDR3 spells CASSSDQIYEQYF. CDR3 coding DNA: TGCGCCAGCAGCTCGGACCAGATCTACGAGCAGTACTTC.